Below are 30 T cell receptor beta chains sequenced from a single sample in a study of CD4 T cells in relation to SARS-CoV-2 and coronaviruses. The unexposed donors gave CD4+ T cells in about 2010-2019, prior to COVID-19. CD4+ T cells were isolated from the cells after about 11 days of culture. For these TCRs, the target antigens are not known. Clones were read by immunoSEQ multiplex PCR, and TCRdb kept only the in-frame ones, dropping some. Altogether about 26,000 clones are present, 65% to 80% being singletons, with the ten largest covering 8% to 13%. The sequencing input was CD4+ T cells from PBMCs, cultured in vitro. Receptor source: a human donor in good health.

The chain uses TRBV5-1 and TRBJ2-3; TRBD2 aligns across 15 bases. The CDR3 is made up of 15 amino acids. The germline CDR1 and CDR2 sequences are SGHRS and YFSETQ. With 0 bases clipped from V and 10 bases from J, the junction kept 3 bases outside the gene matches. CDR3 amino acids: CASSLEGTSGGPQYF. The CDR3 DNA reads as TGCGCCAGCAGCTTGGAGGGGACTAGCGGGGGGCCGCAGTATTTT.

The V and J genes are TRBV6-5 and TRBJ1-2; the D gene is possibly TRBD1 (6 bases). CDR1 and CDR2 from the germline V gene are MNHEY and SVGAGI. Deletions cut 6 bases from V and 8 bases from J, with 19 bases between. This CDR3 comprises 14 residues. The CDR3 region is CASSLASDRGGYTF. The DNA of the CDR3 is TGTGCCAGCAGCCTAGCATCGGACAGAGGGGGCTACACCTTC.

The V gene is TRBV7-9, the J gene TRBJ1-5, with D uncertain. There are 16 residues in the CDR3. The germline V gene has CDR1 SEHNR and CDR2 FQNEAQ (reference sequence). Trimming took 5 bases from V and 0 from J, leaving 14 bases between them. The chain's CDR3 is CASSPPGGNSNQPQHF. For the CDR3, the DNA is TGTGCCAGCAGCCCACCCGGTGGGAATAGCAATCAGCCCCAGCATTTT.

The CDR3 coding sequence is TGCGCCAGCAGCCTAACAGGGGGCGAGGTCGGGGAGCTGTTTTTT. This sequence encodes CASSLTGGEVGELFF. The V call is TRBV5-1, the J call TRBJ2-2; 9 bases agree with TRBD1. The ends lost 4 bases at V and 7 bases at J; junction bases unmatched: 8. The CDR3 sequence is 15 residues long. The germline V gene has CDR1 SGHRS and CDR2 YFSETQ.

V is TRBV4-2 and J is TRBJ2-7; D may be TRBD2 (5 bases). V was shortened by 0 bases and J by 2 bases, with 11 bases between the two germline ends. Germline CDR1 and CDR2: LGHNA and YNFKEQ. CDR3 size: 15 residues. The CDR3 is CASSQDRRTPYEQYF. The DNA of the CDR3 is TGTGCCAGCAGCCAAGACCGGAGGACCCCCTACGAGCAGTACTTC.

The rearrangement links TRBV2 to TRBJ1-3, with D possibly being TRBD1 (6 bases). Germline V gene sequence: CDR1 SNHLY, CDR2 FYNNEI. CDR3 length: 17 residues. V lost 9 bases, J lost 4 bases, and 25 bases lay in between. The DNA of the CDR3 is TGTGCCAGTCAATTGGGGCAGGGGAGGTCGGGAGGAAACACCATATATTTT. Translating gives CASQLGQGRSGGNTIYF.

The chain couples TRBV2 to TRBJ1-2; D is undetermined. The germline V and J ends were trimmed by 7 bases and 1 base, with 13 bases remaining between them. The CDR3 has 14 residues. Germline CDR1 is SNHLY and CDR2 is FYNNEI. In nucleotides, the CDR3 is TGTGCCAGCACTGAGCGGCATTTTAACTATGGCTACACCTTC. This codes for CASTERHFNYGYTF. Using reference TRBV2 and TRBJ1-2 for the parts outside the CDR3, the full variable domain is EPEVTQTPSHQVTQMGQEVILRCVPISNHLYFYWYRQILGQKVEFLVSFYNNEISEKSEIFDDQFSVERPDGSNFTLKIRSTKLEDSAMYFCASTERHFNYGYTFGSGTRLTVV.

This rearrangement joins TRBV2 to TRBJ2-7; TRBD2 agrees at 9 bases. The germline V gene has CDR1 SNHLY and CDR2 FYNNEI. This CDR3 is built from 12 residues. Trimming removed 11 bases from V and 1 base from J; junction bases left unmatched: 3. The CDR3 nucleotides are TGTGCCTCAGCGGGGGGTTCCTACGAGCAGTACTTC. This codes for CASAGGSYEQYF.

The chain employs TRBV20-1 and TRBJ2-3; 12 bases map to TRBD2. V trimming: 3 bases; J trimming: 2 bases; junction bases outside the gene matches: 15. This CDR3 has 19 amino acids. Germline V gives CDR1 DFQATT, CDR2 SNEGSKA (reference sequence). CDR3 loop: CSASPRARGLAGSTDTQYF. CDR3 nucleotide sequence: TGCAGTGCTAGTCCGCGAGCCAGAGGACTAGCGGGATCCACAGATACGCAGTATTTT.

In this sample, this clone turned up once. The rearrangement joins TRBV6-2 or TRBV6-3 to TRBJ1-6; a weak D match, TRBD1 (5 bases). The CDR3 is made up of 16 amino acids. CDR1 is MNHEY, CDR2 SVGEGT, per germline. V lost 2 bases and J lost 7, with 15 bases in between. CDR3 region: CASSYPPGRDNSPLHF. The CDR3 nucleotides are TGTGCCAGCAGTTACCCCCCCGGCAGGGACAATTCACCCCTCCACTTT.

Only a few counts were recorded for this clone. This rearrangement joins TRBV20-1 to TRBJ1-1; D gene ambiguous. With 6 bases removed from V and 11 bases from J, the gap between germline ends came to 16 bases. Germline V gene sequence: CDR1 DFQATT, CDR2 SNEGSKA (reference sequence). The CDR3 is 11 residues long. CDR3 DNA: TGCAGTGCCGGACGGGGATTGGGGGCTTTCTTT. Residues: CSAGRGLGAFF.

This chain links TRBV7-2 with TRBJ1-6; D uncertain. The V gene's germline CDR1 is SGHTA and CDR2 FQGNSA. The CDR3 totals 15 residues. V was shortened by 5 bases and J by 6 bases, with 14 bases between the two germline ends. CDR3 in amino acids: CASSAGPSLNSPLHF. The DNA of the CDR3 is TGTGCCAGCAGCGCCGGGCCAAGTCTTAATTCACCCCTCCACTTT. The variable domain in full, completed from reference TRBV7-2 and TRBJ1-6, reads GAGVSQSPSNKVTEKGKDVELRCDPISGHTALYWYRQSLGQGLEFLIYFQGNSAPDKSGLPSDRFSAERTGGSVSTLTIQRTQQEDSAVYLCASSAGPSLNSPLHFGNGTRLTVT.

This clone came up a few times. The rearrangement links TRBV11-3 to TRBJ2-2; 7 nucleotides match TRBD2. V lost 5 bases to trimming and J lost 6 bases; unmatched junction nucleotides: 18. This CDR3 spans 18 amino acids. Germline CDR1 and CDR2: SGHNT and YENEEA. The CDR3: CASSPRSIGEGLAGELFF. DNA of the CDR3: TGTGCCAGCAGCCCACGGTCTATAGGGGAGGGCCTGGCCGGGGAGCTGTTTTTT.

The chain combines TRBV13 with TRBJ2-2; 14 bases are a match to TRBD2. The CDR3 totals 18 residues. With V trimmed by 5 bases and J by 5 bases, 10 bases remained unmatched. In germline, CDR1 is PRHDT, CDR2 FYEKMQ (reference sequence). The CDR3 coding sequence is TGTGCCAGCAGCGCACCGGGACTAGCGGGAGTGAGGACCGGGGAGCTGTTTTTT. This encodes CASSAPGLAGVRTGELFF. The full variable domain, completed using reference TRBV13 and TRBJ2-2, is AAGVIQSPRHLIKEKRETATLKCYPIPRHDTVYWYQQGPGQDPQFLISFYEKMQSDKGSIPDRFSAQQFSDYHSELNMSSLELGDSALYFCASSAPGLAGVRTGELFFGEGSRLTVL.

CDR3 DNA: TGTGCCAGTAGTGTGGACAGGGGAGGTGGCTATGGCTACACCTTC. Translating gives CASSVDRGGGYGYTF. This chain links TRBV19 with TRBJ1-2; 9 bases are a match to TRBD1. CDR1 is LNHDA and CDR2 is SQIVND in the germline V gene (reference sequence). The CDR3 has 15 amino acids. V lost 5 bases, J lost 4 bases, and 8 bases stayed unmatched.

The chain carries TRBV19 and TRBJ2-7, with a possible D match to TRBD2 (5 bases). V gave up 8 bases and J gave up 3 bases, with 11 bases separating them. This CDR3 is 12 amino acids long. Germline V CDR1 and CDR2: LNHDA, SQIVND (reference sequence). The DNA of the CDR3 is TGTGCCAGTTCGACCGGGGACTACGAGCAGTACTTC. Protein: CASSTGDYEQYF.

V usage is TRBV28 and J usage is TRBJ1-6; the D gene is possibly TRBD1 (5 bases). In germline, CDR1 is MDHEN, CDR2 SYDVKM. This CDR3 contains 17 residues. V dropped 4 bases and J dropped 0 bases, with 13 bases sitting between them. CDR3 region: CASSSGTPSSYNSPLHF. The CDR3 coding sequence is TGTGCCAGCAGTTCCGGGACCCCAAGCTCCTATAATTCACCCCTCCACTTT.

The chain is built from TRBV25-1 and TRBJ1-4; TRBD1 aligns across 7 bases. Germline V gene data show CDR1 as MGHDK and CDR2 as SYGVNS. With V trimmed by 4 bases and J by 10 bases, 6 bases remained unmatched. The CDR3 is 13 amino acids. The CDR3 DNA reads TGTGCCAGCAGTGTCTCAGGGGGGGTAAAACTGTTTTTT. It encodes CASSVSGGVKLFF.

This clone was counted between two and nine times. The chain couples TRBV5-4 to TRBJ1-2; D is ambiguous. V was cut by 5 bases and J by 8 bases, with 19 bases left in between. The V gene's germline CDR1 is SGHNT and CDR2 YYREEE (reference sequence). CDR3 length: 14 residues. Here the CDR3 reads CASSLQTDLWGYTF. For the CDR3, the DNA is TGTGCCAGCAGTTTACAGACTGACTTGTGGGGCTACACCTTC.

The chain combines TRBV19 with TRBJ2-3; TRBD2 is a possible D gene (5 bases). The CDR3 consists of 15 residues. Looked up from germline, CDR1 is LNHDA and CDR2 is SQIVND (reference sequence). V lost 4 bases and J lost 1, with 12 bases in between. CDR3 sequence (DNA): TGTGCCAGTAGTACCGGCGGGTCGGGCACAGATACGCAGTATTTT. It encodes CASSTGGSGTDTQYF.

The rearrangement links TRBV7-2 to TRBJ1-6, with D unresolved. The CDR3 loop spans 15 amino acids. Trimming left V 2 bases short and J 7 bases short, with 12 bases between. Germline V gives CDR1 SGHTA, CDR2 FQGNSA. CDR3 sequence: CASSLNPGSNSPLHF. CDR3 bases: TGTGCCAGCAGCTTAAATCCAGGAAGCAATTCACCCCTCCACTTT. Full variable domain (rest looked up from reference TRBV7-2 and TRBJ1-6): GAGVSQSPSNKVTEKGKDVELRCDPISGHTALYWYRQSLGQGLEFLIYFQGNSAPDKSGLPSDRFSAERTGGSVSTLTIQRTQQEDSAVYLCASSLNPGSNSPLHFGNGTRLTVT.

The chain is built from TRBV10-3 and TRBJ2-7, with 7 bases matching TRBD2. This CDR3 is built from 14 residues. V was pared by 6 bases and J by 0 bases, with 5 bases of the junction left unmatched. CDR1 and CDR2 from the germline V gene are ENHRY and SYGVKD. CDR3 amino acids: CAIRSGASSYEQYF. CDR3 nucleotides: TGTGCCATCAGAAGCGGGGCCAGCTCCTACGAGCAGTACTTC.

The chain has TRBV9 and TRBJ2-7; TRBD1 agrees at 9 bases. V lost 3 bases and J lost 5; bases outside the gene matches: 12. CDR1 SGDLS and CDR2 YYNGEE come from the germline V gene. This CDR3 is built from 16 residues. CDR3 loop: CASSATVGTGLHEQYF. Here the CDR3 DNA reads TGTGCCAGCAGCGCGACCGTCGGGACAGGGCTGCACGAGCAGTACTTC.

This clone came up a few times. This chain links TRBV12-5 with TRBJ1-1, with 7 bases identical to TRBD1. Trimming cost V 9 bases and J 0 bases; bases outside gene matches: 10. The CDR3 is 15 amino acids. CDR1 is LGHNT, CDR2 FRNRAP, per germline. DNA for the CDR3: TGTGCTAGCGCTCGGGACAGAAACATGAACACTGAAGCTTTCTTT. Translation: CASARDRNMNTEAFF. Full variable domain (rest looked up from reference TRBV12-5 and TRBJ1-1): DARVTQTPRHKVTEMGQEVTMRCQPILGHNTVFWYRQTMMQGLELLAYFRNRAPLDDSGMPKDRFSAEMPDATLATLKIQPSEPRDSAVYFCASARDRNMNTEAFFGQGTRLTVV.

CDR3 sequence reads: CASSLAGNRDYGYTF. The CDR3 DNA sequence: TGTGCCAGCAGCTTGGCCGGGAACAGGGACTATGGCTACACCTTC. The chain uses TRBV5-4 and TRBJ1-2; D possibly corresponds to TRBD1 (6 bases). Germline V gene sequence: CDR1 SGHNT, CDR2 YYREEE (reference sequence). The V end lost 0 bases, the J end lost 3 bases, and 12 bases lay between the germline ends. This CDR3 region has 15 residues.

The chain links TRBV12-3 or TRBV12-4 to TRBJ2-7; 7 bases are a match to TRBD1. The CDR3 spans 13 residues. V lost 6 bases and J lost 4; bases outside the gene matches: 6. CDR3 in amino acids: CASRRDRGYEQYF. The DNA of the CDR3 is TGTGCCAGCAGACGGGACAGAGGGTACGAGCAGTACTTC.

The chain combines TRBV7-2 with TRBJ2-1; D remains unclear. Trimming pared 0 bases from V and 0 bases from J, leaving 15 bases between. This CDR3 is built from 18 residues. Germline values: CDR1 SGHTA, CDR2 FQGNSA. CDR3 sequence reads: CASSLAGSYWSSYNEQFF. In DNA form, the CDR3 reads TGTGCCAGCAGCTTAGCGGGCAGCTACTGGAGCTCCTACAATGAGCAGTTCTTC.

V gene TRBV30 combines with J gene TRBJ1-5, with unresolved D. Trimming took off 3 bases at V and 0 bases at J, with 9 bases between the two ends. Germline V gene sequence: CDR1 GTSNPN, CDR2 SVGIG (reference sequence). CDR3 length: 14 amino acids. CDR3 in DNA: TGTGCCTGGAGGAAGCGGAATAGCAATCAGCCCCAGCATTTT. Residues: CAWRKRNSNQPQHF.

V usage is TRBV19 and J usage is TRBJ1-1; no clear D. CDR1 and CDR2 (germline): LNHDA, SQIVND (reference sequence). This CDR3 is 14 amino acids long. The V and J ends lost 4 bases and 1 base respectively, with 10 bases between them. This CDR3 reads CASSSRVGNTEAFF. As DNA, the CDR3 is TGTGCCAGTAGTAGTCGAGTGGGGAACACTGAAGCTTTCTTT.

This rearrangement joins TRBV3-1 (or the pseudogene TRBV3-2) to TRBJ2-5; TRBD2 matches at 13 bases. This CDR3 spans 18 amino acids. The germline CDR1 and CDR2 sequences are LGHDT and YNNKEL (reference sequence). Losses at the gene ends were 0 bases for V and 5 bases for J; bases not matched to a gene: 9. CDR3: CASSQDLTSGGAGETQYF. CDR3 nucleotide sequence: TGTGCCAGCAGCCAAGATCTTACTAGCGGGGGGGCAGGGGAGACCCAGTACTTC.